This entry lists 22 T cell receptor beta chains sequenced from one sample in a study of radiation and T cells in renal cell carcinoma. Measured with immunoSEQ multiplex PCR; TCRdb has only the in-frame clones, and not every one. This table holds roughly 130,000 clones, 85% to 90% found once. This sample's time point: blood 2 weeks post-SBRT. Treatment denoted: 15 Gy SBRT to primary tumor, nephrectomy 4 weeks later. The sequenced sample was blood, obtained from a patient whose treatment included radiotherapy and nephrectomy. The receptors originated from a woman aged 70-85 years with renal cell carcinoma.

A single count supports this clone. The chain combines TRBV9 with TRBJ2-7; the D gene is possibly TRBD2 (6 bases). Trimming cost V 1 base and J 7 bases, with 12 bases left between them. Germline V gives CDR1 SGDLS, CDR2 YYNGEE. This CDR3 contains 13 residues. The CDR3 region has the DNA TGTGCCAGCAGCGTAAGGGCGGGATATGAGCAGTACTTC. This codes for CASSVRAGYEQYF.

The sample holds one count of this clone. The gene calls are TRBV21-1 and TRBJ1-1; TRBD1 reflects the table's D call only, with no check against the DNA. TRBV21-1 is a listed pseudogene. The CDR3 extends over 16 amino acids. CDR3 region: CASSYRTGRGSTEAFF. CDR3 nucleotide sequence: TGTGCCAGCAGCTACCGGACAGGGAGAGGTAGCACTGAAGCTTTCTTT.

This clone was counted a single time. This chain uses TRBV19 with TRBJ1-1, with D unresolved. Trimming stripped 6 bases from V and 4 bases from J, with 9 bases between. The germline gives CDR1 LNHDA, CDR2 SQIVND (reference sequence). The CDR3 has 12 amino acids. CDR3 nucleotides: TGTGCCAGTAGAAGGCAAATCACTGAAGCTTTCTTT. Protein: CASRRQITEAFF.

Only one count was recorded for this clone. Other DNA sequences within the sample encode an identical CDR3. The chain joins TRBV30 to TRBJ1-5, with D tentatively TRBD1 (6 bases). The CDR3 has 14 residues. Germline values: CDR1 GTSNPN, CDR2 SVGIG (reference sequence). V lost 2 bases and J 6 bases, leaving 14 bases between the germline ends. Written as DNA, the CDR3 is TGTGCCTGGAGTTTAGGGGGGCAGGTTCAGCCCCAGCATTTT. Amino acids: CAWSLGGQVQPQHF.

The chain joins TRBV28 to TRBJ2-5; tentative D call: TRBD1 (6 bases). Germline values: CDR1 MDHEN, CDR2 SYDVKM. V lost 6 bases and J lost 5, with 19 bases in between. This CDR3 is built from 15 residues. CDR3 sequence reads: CASSPPTGLGETQYF. CDR3 bases: TGTGCCAGCAGCCCACCTACAGGGTTGGGGGAGACCCAGTACTTC.

V usage is TRBV19 and J usage is TRBJ2-1, with D unclear. Germline lookup yields CDR1 LNHDA and CDR2 SQIVND (reference sequence). The CDR3 covers 13 residues. Deletions cut 2 bases from V and 7 bases from J, with 9 bases between. CDR3 DNA sequence: TGTGCCAGTAGTATATCCCTCCAGAATGAGCAGTTCTTC. Its protein product is CASSISLQNEQFF.

The V call is TRBV27, the J call TRBJ1-2; D is ambiguous. V lost 5 bases and J 8 bases, leaving 15 bases between the germline ends. This CDR3 is 13 amino acids long. Germline CDR1 reads MNHEY; CDR2 reads SMNVEV (reference sequence). Here the CDR3 reads CASSPTGSSGYTF. CDR3 coding DNA: TGTGCCAGCAGTCCCACGGGATCCTCAGGCTACACCTTC.

The rearrangement uses TRBV4-2 and TRBJ2-7, with D unclear. This CDR3 is built from 12 residues. Germline V CDR1 and CDR2: LGHNA, YNFKEQ. Between the trimmed V and J ends, which lost 3 bases and 6 bases, there was a span of 9 bases. CDR3 amino acids: CASSHPGLEQYF. In DNA, the CDR3 is TGTGCCAGCAGCCATCCCGGGCTCGAGCAGTACTTC.

The J gene is TRBJ2-1, the V gene TRBV5-1; TRBD2 agrees at 10 bases. From germline, CDR1 is SGHRS and CDR2 YFSETQ. The CDR3 totals 18 residues. V lost 3 bases to trimming and J lost 1 base; unmatched junction nucleotides: 10. The CDR3 nucleotides are TGCGCCAGCAGCTCCCCTGGGAGCGGGGGGGCTTCCTACAATGAGCAGTTCTTC. It codes for CASSSPGSGGASYNEQFF.

The chain uses TRBV6-5 and TRBJ1-4; D call uncertain. Germline assignment: CDR1 MNHEY and CDR2 SVGAGI. CDR3 size: 13 residues. Between the trimmed V and J ends, which lost 8 bases and 9 bases, there was a span of 16 bases. CDR3 residues: CASRASRSQKLFF. The CDR3 DNA is TGTGCCAGCCGAGCCAGCCGCAGTCAAAAACTGTTTTTT.

This chain uses TRBV5-1 with TRBJ1-1; 7 nucleotides line up with TRBD1. CDR1 and CDR2 (germline): SGHRS, YFSETQ. V gave up 1 base and J gave up 4 bases; unmatched junction bases: 7. This CDR3 has 15 amino acids. CDR3 nucleotides: TGCGCCAGCAGCTTGTTCCAGGGGGTAGGCACTGAAGCTTTCTTT. Protein sequence: CASSLFQGVGTEAFF.

This rearrangement joins TRBV27 to TRBJ2-7; D is possibly TRBD1 or TRBD2 (5 bases each). With 1 base removed from V and 5 bases from J, the gap between germline ends came to 9 bases. Germline CDR1 reads MNHEY; CDR2 reads SMNVEV (reference sequence). This CDR3 is built from 13 residues. The CDR3 is CASSLFGANEQYF. In DNA, the CDR3 is TGTGCCAGCAGTTTATTCGGGGCAAACGAGCAGTACTTC.

The chain links TRBV6-5 to TRBJ2-7, with D unresolved. Trimming stripped 10 bases from V and 0 bases from J, with 7 bases between. The CDR3 consists of 11 residues. Germline-derived CDR1 and CDR2 are MNHEY and SVGAGI. In nucleotides, the CDR3 is TGTGCCACCTTCCACTCCTACGAGCAGTACTTC. As protein: CATFHSYEQYF.

The chain has TRBV27 and TRBJ1-1, with a weak D call TRBD1 (6 bases). Trimming took off 1 base at V and 5 bases at J, with 11 bases between the two ends. Germline CDR1 and CDR2: MNHEY and SMNVEV (reference sequence). The length of the CDR3 is 14 residues. DNA for the CDR3: TGTGCCAGCAGTTTATACGGGGGCACGACTGAAGCTTTCTTT. This sequence encodes CASSLYGGTTEAFF.

The chain is built from TRBV7-3 and TRBJ2-1, with 7 bases fitting TRBD1. Unmatched junction bases numbered 13, after V lost 2 bases and J lost 12 bases. This CDR3 contains 15 residues. The germline V gene encodes CDR1 SGHTA and CDR2 FQGTGA. CDR3 sequence (DNA): TGTGCCAGCAGCTTAGCCGGGACAGTGGAAGGGGGGCAGTTCTTC. It codes for CASSLAGTVEGGQFF.

This chain uses TRBV5-1 with TRBJ1-6; D is unclear. Between the trimmed V and J ends, which lost 5 bases and 9 bases, there was a span of 18 bases. Germline CDR1 SGHRS, CDR2 YFSETQ. The CDR3 length is 15 residues. CDR3 loop: CASSSSWSNGSPLHF. The CDR3 DNA is TGCGCCAGCAGTTCCTCGTGGAGCAACGGTTCACCCCTCCACTTT.

This CDR3 reads CASRRDRTNYGYTF. The DNA of the CDR3 is TGTGCCAGCAGGCGGGACAGGACTAACTATGGCTACACCTTC. The V call is TRBV5-6, the J call TRBJ1-2; 8 nucleotides agree with TRBD1. The CDR3 runs to 14 residues. V shed 5 bases, J shed 0 bases, and the junction held 3 bases outside the gene matches. Germline V lookup: CDR1 SGHDT, CDR2 YYEEEE.

This chain connects TRBV5-1 to TRBJ2-5; no definite D call. CDR3 length equals 13 residues. CDR1 is SGHRS and CDR2 is YFSETQ in the germline V gene. Trimming pared 3 bases from V and 5 bases from J, leaving 11 bases between. The CDR3 protein is CASSWELRETQYF. The CDR3 DNA sequence: TGCGCCAGCAGCTGGGAACTTCGGGAGACCCAGTACTTC.

The CDR3 nucleotides are TGCGCCAGCAGCTTGGGGTGGGAAACCGACTATGGCTACACCTTC. This codes for CASSLGWETDYGYTF. The V gene is TRBV5-1, the J gene TRBJ1-2; D remains ambiguous. Trimming removed 0 bases from V and 3 bases from J, with 12 bases in between. The CDR3 extends over 15 amino acids. Germline V CDR1 and CDR2: SGHRS, YFSETQ.

This CDR3 reads CASSSPGGSNTEAFF. DNA for the CDR3: TGTGCCAGTAGTAGTCCGGGGGGGTCGAACACTGAAGCTTTCTTT. The rearrangement joins TRBV19 to TRBJ1-1, with a tentative D call TRBD1 (5 bases). The CDR3 is 15 amino acids. The germline V and J ends were trimmed by 4 bases and 1 base, with 13 bases remaining between them. Looked up from germline, CDR1 is LNHDA and CDR2 is SQIVND (reference sequence).

The V call is TRBV18, the J call TRBJ1-2, with unresolved D. From germline, CDR1 is KGHSH and CDR2 LQKENI. V was trimmed by 5 bases and J by 4 bases, leaving 8 bases between them. The CDR3 covers 12 residues. CDR3 bases: TGTGCCAGCTCATACGACACCTATGGCTACACCTTC. Its protein is CASSYDTYGYTF.

This sequence joins TRBV5-5 and TRBJ1-5; TRBD1 matches 7 bases. This CDR3 has 15 amino acids. Germline V CDR1 and CDR2: SGHKS, YYEKEE (reference sequence). J lost 4 bases, V lost 4 bases, and 8 bases had no gene match. The CDR3 bases are TGTGCCAGCAGCACGAGGGGACAGCAAAATCAGCCCCAGCATTTT. Translating it yields CASSTRGQQNQPQHF.